The text below deals with one TCR beta chain. Antigen specificity is unknown. The data derive from a study of cytomegalovirus exposure and HLA in healthy donors. PCR amplification relied on 60 Vbeta primers (plus 13 Jbeta primers). Clones were read by immunoSEQ multiplex PCR, and TCRdb kept only the in-frame ones, dropping some. The sample records tens of thousands of clones, about 69% being singletons. General study results and limits: As a later analysis showed, a missense DCLRE1C variant was linked to trimming of TCR beta V- and J-genes. In a later analysis, productive TCRs from donors in an Asian-associated ancestry cluster reportedly carried fewer N-insertions than the cohort mean. Previous analysis showed most TCR beta V segments were productive about 90% or about 30% of the time.

The receptor comes from a man aged 60 to 69 in good health and CMV-seronegative. Specimen: PBMCs.

This chain's CDR3 is CASGPPPTGGTDTQYF. The CDR3 DNA follows: TGTGCCAGCGGACCTCCCCCTACGGGGGGCACAGATACGCAGTATTTT. V gene TRBV2 combines with J gene TRBJ2-3, with D maybe TRBD2 (6 bases). Germline V gives CDR1 SNHLY, CDR2 FYNNEI. V lost 8 bases and J 1 base, leaving 19 bases between the germline ends. The CDR3 covers 16 residues.